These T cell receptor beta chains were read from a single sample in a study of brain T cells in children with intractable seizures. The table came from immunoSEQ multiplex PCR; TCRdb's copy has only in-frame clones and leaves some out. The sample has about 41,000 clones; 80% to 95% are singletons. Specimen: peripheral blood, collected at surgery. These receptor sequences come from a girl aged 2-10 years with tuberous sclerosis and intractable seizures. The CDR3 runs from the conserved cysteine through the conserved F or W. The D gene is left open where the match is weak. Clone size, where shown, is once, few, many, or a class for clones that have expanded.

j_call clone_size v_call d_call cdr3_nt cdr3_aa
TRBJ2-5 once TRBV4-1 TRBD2 TGCGCCAGCAGCCAAGTAGGACTAGCGGGGGGGCAAGAGACCCAGTACTTC CASSQVGLAGGQETQYF
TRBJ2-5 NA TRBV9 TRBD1 TGTGCCAGCAGCGTAGAGGGACAGGGCCAAGAGACCCAGTACTTC CASSVEGQGQETQYF
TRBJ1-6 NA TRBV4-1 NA TGCGCCAGCAGCCAAGATCTGGACAGAACCTATAATTCACCCCTCCACTTT CASSQDLDRTYNSPLHF
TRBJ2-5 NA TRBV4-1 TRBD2 TGCGCCAGCAGCCAAGGACTAGCGGATCGGTACCAAGAGACCCAGTACTTC CASSQGLADRYQETQYF
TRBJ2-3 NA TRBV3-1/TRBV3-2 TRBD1 TGTGCCAGCAGAAACGACAGGGACGGCACAGATACGCAGTATTTT CASRNDRDGTDTQYF
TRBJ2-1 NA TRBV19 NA TGTGCCAGTAAGGTTGAATGGGGGAACAATGAGCAGTTCTTC CASKVEWGNNEQFF
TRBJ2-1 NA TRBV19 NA TGTGCCAGTAGTATAGGGCAGTCTGGTGAGCAGTTCTTC CASSIGQSGEQFF
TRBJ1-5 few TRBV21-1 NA TGTGCCAGCAGCAAGCTACAGGGTTGGGTTCAGCCCCAGCATTTT CASSKLQGWVQPQHF
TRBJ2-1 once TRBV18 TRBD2 TGTGCCAGCTCACCGACAGCGGGGGCCGCCTATGAGCAGTTCTTC CASSPTAGAAYEQFF
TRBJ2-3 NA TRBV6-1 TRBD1 TGTGCCAGCAGGGAAGGACAGGGGCCAGATACGCAGTATTTT CASREGQGPDTQYF
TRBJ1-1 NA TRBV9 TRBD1 TGTGCCAGCAGCGTCGGAAGGGGGCCTGAAGCTTTCTTT CASSVGRGPEAFF
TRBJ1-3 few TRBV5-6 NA TGTGCCAGCAGCTTGGCCCCTCGAAACACCATATATTTT CASSLAPRNTIYF
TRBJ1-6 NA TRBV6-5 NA TGTGCCAGCAGGGGGGGGTATAATTCACCCCTCCACTTT CASRGGYNSPLHF